The 29 T cell receptor beta chains in this list originate from one sample, sequenced in a study of brain T cells in children with intractable seizures. Measured with immunoSEQ multiplex PCR; TCRdb has only the in-frame clones, and not every one. The sample has 60,000 to 85,000 clones, just over 90% seen once. The input for sequencing was peripheral blood, taken at surgery. The receptors originated from a boy in the first two years of life with tuberous sclerosis and intractable seizures.

The genes are TRBV29-1 and TRBJ2-7; 9 bases fit TRBD1. CDR3 length equals 17 residues. V was clipped by 1 base and J by 1 base; unmatched bases: 11. Germline lookup yields CDR1 SQVTM and CDR2 ANQGSEA. CDR3 sequence (DNA): TGCAGCGTTGAAGTTCTAAGACAGGGGGTGGGGTCCTACGAGCAGTACTTC. It codes for CSVEVLRQGVGSYEQYF.

This clone has just a few counts. CDR3 DNA: TGTGCCAGCAGCGTTGGCCTAGCGGGAGTTAGCGAGCAGTACTTC. It translates to CASSVGLAGVSEQYF. The J gene is TRBJ2-7, the V gene TRBV13; TRBD2 matches 10 bases. V dropped 5 bases and J dropped 6; count of bases not matched to a gene: 10. The CDR3 has 15 amino acids. Germline V gene lookup returns CDR1 PRHDT and CDR2 FYEKMQ (reference sequence).

This clone turned up a few times. V and J are TRBV9 and TRBJ1-6; 8 positions match TRBD1. CDR1 SGDLS and CDR2 YYNGEE come from the germline V gene. This CDR3 region has 16 residues. V trimming: 0 bases; J trimming: 7 bases; junction bases outside the gene matches: 6. The CDR3 coding sequence is TGTGCCAGCAGCGTAGTTCAGGGGGCGCCCAATTCACCCCTCCACTTT. It codes for CASSVVQGAPNSPLHF.

The gene calls are TRBV6-2 or TRBV6-3 and TRBJ1-5, with 10 bases matching TRBD1. The junction had 7 bases not matched to a gene; V was cut back by 5 bases and J by 3 bases. From germline, CDR1 is MNHEY and CDR2 SVGEGT. This CDR3 has 16 amino acids. The CDR3 bases are TGTGCCAGCAGTAATGGGACAGGGGAGATCAATCAGCCCCAGCATTTT. This translates into CASSNGTGEINQPQHF.

The chain employs TRBV20-1 and TRBJ1-1, with D possibly being TRBD1 (5 bases). The CDR3 sequence is 11 residues long. Trimming removed 1 base at V and 6 bases at J, with 6 bases between. Looked up from germline, CDR1 is DFQATT and CDR2 is SNEGSKA (reference sequence). The CDR3 region has the DNA TGCAGTGCTAGAGGGGGCCCTGAAGCTTTCTTT. Translation: CSARGGPEAFF.

The rearrangement joins TRBV6-2 or TRBV6-3 to TRBJ1-2, with D uncertain. The CDR3 runs to 15 residues. Trimming took off 2 bases at V and 4 bases at J, with 14 bases between the two ends. Looked up from germline, CDR1 is MNHEY and CDR2 is SVGEGT. The CDR3: CASSYGLGSFYGYTF. Here the CDR3 DNA reads TGTGCCAGCAGTTACGGGTTGGGCAGCTTCTATGGCTACACCTTC.

The DNA for the CDR3 is TGTGCCACCAAACAGGGTCGGGGCATTTTAAGGACAGATACGCAGTATTTT. The encoded protein is CATKQGRGILRTDTQYF. The chain joins TRBV28 to TRBJ2-3; D is perhaps TRBD1 (6 bases). CDR3 size: 17 residues. Looked up from germline, CDR1 is MDHEN and CDR2 is SYDVKM. The V and J ends lost 10 bases and 3 bases respectively, with 26 bases between them.

This rearrangement joins TRBV5-1 to TRBJ1-1; 10 bases map to TRBD1. Germline CDR1 is SGHRS and CDR2 is YFSETQ. The CDR3 runs 15 residues. V gave up 4 bases and J gave up 6 bases; unmatched junction bases: 9. Written as DNA, the CDR3 is TGCGCCAGCAGCGGAACCGGGACAGGGGTTCCTGAAGCTTTCTTT. It codes for CASSGTGTGVPEAFF. The entire variable domain, with the rest obtained from reference TRBV5-1 and TRBJ1-1, is as follows: KAGVTQTPRYLIKTRGQQVTLSCSPISGHRSVSWYQQTPGQGLQFLFEYFSETQRNKGNFPGRFSGRQFSNSRSEMNVSTLELGDSALYLCASSGTGTGVPEAFFGQGTRLTVV.

V and J are TRBV5-4 and TRBJ2-1; 8 bases agree with TRBD1. The germline gives CDR1 SGHNT, CDR2 YYREEE (reference sequence). The CDR3 is 12 amino acids. V gave up 4 bases and J gave up 15 bases; unmatched junction bases: 9. The CDR3 DNA reads TGTGCCAGCAGCGGAGCGCCAGGGGGCACGTTCTTC. Translating it yields CASSGAPGGTFF. Variable domain in full (rest from reference TRBV5-4 and TRBJ2-1): ETGVTQSPTHLIKTRGQQVTLRCSSQSGHNTVSWYQQALGQGPQFIFQYYREEENGRGNFPPRFSGLQFPNYSSELNVNALELDDSALYLCASSGAPGGTFFGPGTRLTVL.

This rearrangement joins TRBV21-1 to TRBJ2-7; the table's D call, TRBD2, was not checked against the DNA. TRBV21-1 is termed a pseudogene. The CDR3 covers 19 residues. The CDR3 reads CASRYGLAGGPFELYEQYF. The CDR3 bases are TGTGCCAGCAGGTACGGACTAGCGGGAGGCCCCTTTGAGCTCTACGAGCAGTACTTC.

V is TRBV30 and J is TRBJ2-5; D uncertain. The CDR3 length is 10 residues. Germline V gives CDR1 GTSNPN, CDR2 SVGIG (reference sequence). Trimming took 5 bases from V and 7 from J, leaving 8 bases between them. CDR3 nucleotides: TGTGCCTGGGGCACTCGGACCCAGTACTTC. As protein: CAWGTRTQYF.

In its sample, this clone was seen once. V usage is TRBV3-1 (or the pseudogene TRBV3-2) and J usage is TRBJ2-3; the match to TRBD2 covers 15 bases. The CDR3 is made up of 20 amino acids. Germline values: CDR1 LGHDT, CDR2 YNNKEL (reference sequence). With V trimmed by 3 bases and J by 2 bases, 12 bases remained unmatched. The CDR3 protein is CASSHRSPGLAGGNTDTQYF. CDR3 DNA: TGTGCCAGCAGCCACCGATCACCGGGACTAGCGGGGGGTAACACAGATACGCAGTATTTT.

The chain has TRBV2 and TRBJ1-4; D unclear. The CDR3 extends over 14 amino acids. Germline lookup yields CDR1 SNHLY and CDR2 FYNNEI. V gave up 7 bases and J gave up 4 bases, with 13 bases separating them. The CDR3 loop is CASIPRVLNEKLFF. CDR3 DNA sequence: TGTGCCAGCATACCACGGGTGCTTAATGAAAAACTGTTTTTT. Based on the CDR3 plus reference TRBV2 and TRBJ1-4, the full variable domain is EPEVTQTPSHQVTQMGQEVILRCVPISNHLYFYWYRQILGQKVEFLVSFYNNEISEKSEIFDDQFSVERPDGSNFTLKIRSTKLEDSAMYFCASIPRVLNEKLFFGSGTQLSVL.

This clone appeared a single time. This chain uses TRBV9 with TRBJ2-2; D is unresolved. This CDR3 spans 13 amino acids. In germline, CDR1 is SGDLS, CDR2 YYNGEE. Trimming pared 3 bases from V and 3 bases from J, leaving 6 bases between. The CDR3 here is CASSGDYTGELFF. The CDR3 bases are TGTGCCAGCAGCGGTGACTACACCGGGGAGCTGTTTTTT.

This chain connects TRBV10-2 to TRBJ2-6; the D is unclear. The CDR3 length is 15 residues. Germline CDR1 WSHSY, CDR2 SAAADI. Between the trimmed V and J ends, which lost 6 bases and 4 bases, there was a span of 13 bases. The CDR3 loop reads CASSLRKPGANVLTF. The CDR3, as DNA: TGCGCCAGCAGCCTCAGGAAACCCGGGGCCAACGTCCTGACTTTC.

The chain recombines TRBV7-2 with TRBJ1-2; no firm D call. The germline V gene has CDR1 SGHTA and CDR2 FQGNSA. V was trimmed by 5 bases and J by 4 bases, leaving 14 bases between them. This CDR3 has 14 residues. CDR3 nucleotides: TGTGCCAGCAGCCCCCGTGGGAACTCCTATGGCTACACCTTC. Translation: CASSPRGNSYGYTF.

The gene calls are TRBV28 and TRBJ2-2; D is unclear. Germline-derived CDR1 and CDR2 are MDHEN and SYDVKM. The CDR3 totals 14 residues. With 2 bases removed from V and 0 bases from J, the gap between germline ends came to 4 bases. The CDR3 sequence is CASSLLPNTGELFF. CDR3 in DNA: TGTGCCAGCAGTTTACTTCCGAACACCGGGGAGCTGTTTTTT.

This sequence joins TRBV4-2 and TRBJ2-5, with a possible D match to TRBD2 (5 bases). Germline values: CDR1 LGHNA, CDR2 YNFKEQ. The CDR3 is made up of 18 amino acids. The V end was cut by 1 base, the J end by 5 bases, with 23 bases between. For the CDR3, the DNA is TGTGCCAGCAGCCAAGTCCAAACCTTATGGGGAGTGAAGGAGACCCAGTACTTC. It encodes CASSQVQTLWGVKETQYF.

The genes are TRBV19 and TRBJ1-2; TRBD1 might be the D (6 bases). CDR3 length: 13 amino acids. Trimming removed 4 bases at V and 4 bases at J, with 10 bases between. Germline CDR1 LNHDA, CDR2 SQIVND (reference sequence). This CDR3 is CASSTQGFYGYTF. DNA of the CDR3: TGTGCCAGTAGTACACAGGGATTCTATGGCTACACCTTC.

The rearrangement uses TRBV14 and TRBJ2-7; unclear D gene. The CDR3 consists of 15 residues. Germline CDR1 is SGHDN and CDR2 is FVKESK. The V end was cut by 0 bases, the J end by 0 bases, with 9 bases between. The CDR3 coding sequence is TGTGCCAGCAGCCAAGAAGGAGTATTCTCCTACGAGCAGTACTTC. It is translated as CASSQEGVFSYEQYF. Combining the CDR3 with reference TRBV14 and TRBJ2-7 gives the whole variable domain EAGVTQFPSHSVIEKGQTVTLRCDPISGHDNLYWYRRVMGKEIKFLLHFVKESKQDESGMPNNRFLAERTGGTYSTLKVQPAELEDSGVYFCASSQEGVFSYEQYFGPGTRLTVT.

The rearrangement links TRBV5-1 to TRBJ1-2; TRBD1 matches 7 bases. The germline CDR1 and CDR2 sequences are SGHRS and YFSETQ. Trimming removed 4 bases from V and 3 bases from J; junction bases left unmatched: 3. This CDR3 comprises 13 residues. The chain's CDR3 is CASSVGTDYGYTF. The CDR3 region has the DNA TGCGCCAGCAGCGTAGGGACAGACTATGGCTACACCTTC.

J is TRBJ1-2 and V is TRBV7-8; D may be TRBD1 (6 bases). CDR1 and CDR2 from the germline V gene are SGHVS and FQNEAQ. V was cut by 3 bases and J by 4 bases, with 15 bases left in between. The CDR3 has 15 amino acids. The CDR3 spells CASSLRQDPTYGYTF. CDR3 bases: TGTGCCAGCAGCTTGCGACAGGACCCTACCTATGGCTACACCTTC.

This chain uses TRBV13 with TRBJ2-3; D unresolved. Trimming removed 2 bases from V and 0 bases from J, with 18 bases in between. CDR3 length: 18 amino acids. The germline gives CDR1 PRHDT, CDR2 FYEKMQ (reference sequence). Written as DNA, the CDR3 is TGTGCCAGCAGCTTAAATACCCCGGACGGCCCTAGCACAGATACGCAGTATTTT. Its translation is CASSLNTPDGPSTDTQYF. Complete variable domain (other parts from reference TRBV13 and TRBJ2-3): AAGVIQSPRHLIKEKRETATLKCYPIPRHDTVYWYQQGPGQDPQFLISFYEKMQSDKGSIPDRFSAQQFSDYHSELNMSSLELGDSALYFCASSLNTPDGPSTDTQYFGPGTRLTVL.

The chain couples TRBV19 to TRBJ1-1; D call uncertain. This CDR3 region has 10 residues. Trimming removed 9 bases at V and 7 bases at J, with 9 bases between. The germline V gene encodes CDR1 LNHDA and CDR2 SQIVND (reference sequence). The CDR3 reads CASRHREAFF. The DNA of the CDR3 is TGTGCCAGCAGACACCGTGAAGCTTTCTTT.

This chain connects TRBV9 to TRBJ2-1; TRBD1 matches 8 bases. This CDR3 is built from 14 residues. The V segment lost 0 bases and the J segment 7 bases; nucleotides outside the gene matches: 3. CDR1 is SGDLS and CDR2 is YYNGEE in the germline V gene. DNA for the CDR3: TGTGCCAGCAGCGTAGGCCAGGGGGCGAATGAGCAGTTCTTC. It specifies CASSVGQGANEQFF.

The rearrangement uses TRBV7-2 and TRBJ2-2; no clear D gene. Germline CDR1 SGHTA, CDR2 FQGNSA. Trimming took off 2 bases at V and 3 bases at J, with 10 bases between the two ends. The CDR3 has 15 amino acids. The CDR3 sequence: CASSLLSGYTGELFF. The CDR3 DNA is TGTGCCAGCAGCTTACTTTCAGGATACACCGGGGAGCTGTTTTTT.

This clone appeared a single time. The V call is TRBV7-2, the J call TRBJ2-7; possibly TRBD2 for D (7 bases). In germline, CDR1 is SGHTA, CDR2 FQGNSA. CDR3 length equals 15 residues. Between the trimmed V and J ends, which lost 3 bases and 5 bases, there was a span of 17 bases. CDR3 bases: TGTGCCAGCAGCTTGGTCTCGGGGGGCTGGAACGAGCAGTACTTC. Protein product: CASSLVSGGWNEQYF.

CDR3 amino acids: CASSEIPGTTSAETQYF. In DNA form, the CDR3 reads TGTGCCAGCAGCGAAATACCCGGGACCACCTCCGCAGAGACCCAGTACTTC. V and J are TRBV9 and TRBJ2-5; perhaps D is TRBD1 or TRBD2 (5 bases each). Trimming stripped 3 bases from V and 4 bases from J, with 22 bases between. This CDR3 is built from 17 residues. Germline V lookup: CDR1 SGDLS, CDR2 YYNGEE.

The J gene is TRBJ1-3, the V gene TRBV27; TRBD1 matches at 10 bases. The CDR3 runs to 19 residues. J gave up 4 bases and V 2 bases, and 14 bases lay outside the gene matches. In germline, CDR1 is MNHEY, CDR2 SMNVEV (reference sequence). The CDR3 sequence is CASSLRPPMTGGPGNTIYF. The CDR3, as DNA: TGTGCCAGCAGTTTACGCCCCCCAATGACAGGGGGCCCGGGAAACACCATATATTTT.